The sequence of this TCR beta chain was determined in a study of tumor-infiltrating lymphocytes in localized non-small cell lung cancer. Germline lookup yields CDR1 LGHNA and CDR2 YNFKEQ. This CDR3 contains 16 residues. The junction had 7 bases not matched to a gene; V was cut back by 1 base and J by 3 bases. The method was immunoSEQ multiplex PCR; TCRdb's version includes in-frame clones alone and lacks a portion of them. The sample carries fewer than 12,000 clones, about 69% recorded once. The V gene is TRBV4-2, the J gene TRBJ2-7, with 9 bases aligning to TRBD2. The specimen sequenced was lung tumor tissue. The receptor's source is a human donor with non-small cell lung cancer. For the CDR3, the DNA is TGTGCCAGCAGCCAAGGTTACGCTAGCGGGGTCTACGAGCAGTACTTC. Amino acid sequence: CASSQGYASGVYEQYF.